This is a list of T cell receptor beta chains from one sample in a study of shared clonotypes between healthy human individuals. Data came from immunoSEQ multiplex PCR; TCRdb stores just in-frame clones and leaves some out. This table has around 1.9 million clones, around 95% appearing once. Sequencing used naive CD8+ T cells from PBMCs. The receptors originated from a man aged 18 to 30 in good health. Some clones in this sample may be carry-over from other donors' samples. Each CDR3 is given with its conserved first and last residue. Each record gives: J gene, V gene, clone size, CDR3 length, D gene, CDR3 DNA, CDR3 protein. D genes are given only for firm matches. Rows may omit the clone size; those that give it use once, few, many or a size class.

J: TRBJ2-7
V: TRBV6-1
size: once
length: 11
D: .
DNA: TGTGCCAGCACCCTGGGCTACGAGCAGTACTTC
CDR3: CASTLGYEQYF

J: TRBJ2-1
V: TRBV28
size: .
length: 16
D: TRBD1
DNA: TGTGCCAGCACCTCAACGGGGGACAGGCCAAACAATGAGCAGTTCTTC
CDR3: CASTSTGDRPNNEQFF

J: TRBJ2-7
V: TRBV27
size: .
length: 14
D: .
DNA: TGTGCCAGCAGTCCGGAGAATTCTTTCTACGAGCAGTACTTC
CDR3: CASSPENSFYEQYF

J: TRBJ1-2
V: TRBV27
size: .
length: 13
D: .
DNA: TGTGCCAGCAGTTTGTCACAAAACTATGGCTACACCTTC
CDR3: CASSLSQNYGYTF

J: TRBJ2-1
V: TRBV30
size: .
length: 15
D: .
DNA: TGTGCCTGGAGGGCCAGGGGCTACTCCTACAATGAGCAGTTCTTC
CDR3: CAWRARGYSYNEQFF

J: TRBJ2-3
V: TRBV28
size: .
length: 16
D: TRBD1
DNA: TGTGCCAGCAGACCCCAGGACAGGTGGAGCACAGATACGCAGTATTTT
CDR3: CASRPQDRWSTDTQYF

J: TRBJ1-4
V: TRBV16
size: .
length: 17
D: .
DNA: TGTGCCAGCAGCCAATCGCTGGCCCTTGCAACTAATGAAAAACTGTTTTTT
CDR3: CASSQSLALATNEKLFF

J: TRBJ2-5
V: TRBV11-2
size: .
length: 15
D: TRBD2
DNA: TGTGCCAGCAGCTTAGGACTAGCGGCGGCCGAGACCCAGTACTTC
CDR3: CASSLGLAAAETQYF

J: TRBJ2-1
V: TRBV27
size: .
length: 12
D: .
DNA: TGTGCCAGCCGGACCTCCTACAATGAGCAGTTCTTC
CDR3: CASRTSYNEQFF

J: TRBJ2-1
V: TRBV18
size: .
length: 15
D: TRBD1
DNA: TGTGCCAGCTCAGAGGACAGGGTAACTTACAATGAGCAGTTCTTC
CDR3: CASSEDRVTYNEQFF

J: TRBJ1-1
V: TRBV28
size: .
length: 15
D: TRBD1
DNA: TGTGCCAGCAGTATCGACAGGGGCGGGAACACTGAAGCTTTCTTT
CDR3: CASSIDRGGNTEAFF

J: TRBJ2-7
V: TRBV15
size: .
length: 15
D: TRBD2
DNA: TGTGCCACCAGCTCCCCCGGGGGGAGGGCCTACGAGCAGTACTTC
CDR3: CATSSPGGRAYEQYF

J: TRBJ2-1
V: TRBV13
size: .
length: 15
D: TRBD1
DNA: TGTGCCAGCAGCTTGGGACAGGGATACTACAATGAGCAGTTCTTC
CDR3: CASSLGQGYYNEQFF

J: TRBJ2-1
V: TRBV12-5
size: .
length: 17
D: TRBD1
DNA: TGTGCTAGTGGTTTGCCTCACAGGGGATGCCCCTTAAGGGAGCAGTTCTTC
CDR3: CASGLPHRGCPLREQFF

J: TRBJ2-5
V: TRBV6-1
size: .
length: 16
D: TRBD2
DNA: TGTGCCAGCAGTGAAAGGGTAGCGGGACTAAGGAAGACCCAGTACTTC
CDR3: CASSERVAGLRKTQYF

J: TRBJ2-3
V: TRBV27
size: .
length: 13
D: .
DNA: TGTGCCAGCAGTTTCGCTGTCGGGGATACGCAGTATTTT
CDR3: CASSFAVGDTQYF